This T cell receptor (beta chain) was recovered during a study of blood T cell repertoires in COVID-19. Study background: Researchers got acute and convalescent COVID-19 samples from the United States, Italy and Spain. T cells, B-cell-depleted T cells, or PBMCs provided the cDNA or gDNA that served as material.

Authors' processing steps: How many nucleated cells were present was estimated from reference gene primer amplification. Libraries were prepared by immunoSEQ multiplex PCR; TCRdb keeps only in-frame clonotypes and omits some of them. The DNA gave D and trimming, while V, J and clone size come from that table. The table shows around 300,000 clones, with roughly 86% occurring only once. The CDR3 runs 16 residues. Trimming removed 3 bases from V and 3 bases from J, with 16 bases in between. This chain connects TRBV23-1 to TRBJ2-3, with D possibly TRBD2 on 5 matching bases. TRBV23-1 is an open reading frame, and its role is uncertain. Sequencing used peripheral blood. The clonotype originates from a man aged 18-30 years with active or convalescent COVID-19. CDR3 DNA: TGCGCCAGCAGTCATCACTTAGCCGGGGAGACAGATACGCAGTATTTT. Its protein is CASSHHLAGETDTQYF.